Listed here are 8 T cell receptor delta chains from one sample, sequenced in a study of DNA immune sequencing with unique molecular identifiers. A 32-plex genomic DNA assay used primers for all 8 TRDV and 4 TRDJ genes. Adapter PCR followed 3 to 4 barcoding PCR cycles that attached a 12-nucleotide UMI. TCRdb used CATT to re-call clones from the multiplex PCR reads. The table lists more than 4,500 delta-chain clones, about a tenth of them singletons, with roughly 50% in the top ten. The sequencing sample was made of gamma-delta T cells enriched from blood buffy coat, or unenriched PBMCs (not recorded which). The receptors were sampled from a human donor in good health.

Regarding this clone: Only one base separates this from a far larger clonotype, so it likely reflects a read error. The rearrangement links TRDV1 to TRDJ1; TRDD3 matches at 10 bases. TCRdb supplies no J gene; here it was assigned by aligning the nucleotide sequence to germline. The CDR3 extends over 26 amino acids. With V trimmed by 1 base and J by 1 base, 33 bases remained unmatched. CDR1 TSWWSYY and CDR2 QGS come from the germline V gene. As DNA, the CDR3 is TGTGCTCTTGGGGAACCCAGAATGTGGACACGGGCCCCTCTTACTGGGGGATTGGGTCCCACCGATAAACTCATCTTT. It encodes CALGEPRMWTRAPLTGGLGPTDKLIF.

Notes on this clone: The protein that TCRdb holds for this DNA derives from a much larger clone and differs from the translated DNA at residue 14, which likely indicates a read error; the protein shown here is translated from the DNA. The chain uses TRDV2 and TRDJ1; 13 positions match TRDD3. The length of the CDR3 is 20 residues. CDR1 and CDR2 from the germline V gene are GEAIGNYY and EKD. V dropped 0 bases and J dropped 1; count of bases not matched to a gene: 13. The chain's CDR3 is CACDTVATGGYGGFTDKLIF. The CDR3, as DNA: TGTGCCTGTGACACCGTCGCTACTGGGGGATACGGAGGGTTCACCGATAAACTCATCTTT.

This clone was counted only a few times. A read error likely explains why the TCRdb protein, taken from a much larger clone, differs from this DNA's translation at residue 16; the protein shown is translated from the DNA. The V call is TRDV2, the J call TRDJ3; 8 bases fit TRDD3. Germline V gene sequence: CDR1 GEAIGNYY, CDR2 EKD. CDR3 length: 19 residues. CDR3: CACDTGSWGSSWDTRLMFF. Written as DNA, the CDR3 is TGTGCCTGTGACACCGGTAGCTGGGGGAGCTCCTGGGACACCCGACTGATGTTTTTC.

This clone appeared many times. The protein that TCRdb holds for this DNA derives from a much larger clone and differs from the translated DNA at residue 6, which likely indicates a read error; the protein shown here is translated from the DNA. CDR3 protein: CACAQPGDRDDKLIF. In nucleotides, the CDR3 is TGTGCCTGTGCCCAACCGGGGGATAGGGACGATAAACTCATCTTT. This sequence joins TRDV2 and TRDJ1; 8 nucleotides agree with TRDD3. This CDR3 spans 15 amino acids. J lost 4 bases, V lost 5 bases, and 11 bases had no gene match. CDR1 and CDR2 (germline): GEAIGNYY, EKD.

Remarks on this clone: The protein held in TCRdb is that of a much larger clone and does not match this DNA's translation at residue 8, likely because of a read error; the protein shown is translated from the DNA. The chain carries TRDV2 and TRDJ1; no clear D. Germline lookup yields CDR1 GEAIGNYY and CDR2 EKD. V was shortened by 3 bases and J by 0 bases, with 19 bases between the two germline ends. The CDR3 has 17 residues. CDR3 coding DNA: TGTGCCTGTGACTCCCTCCTGGCGGCTCCCAACACCGATAAACTCATCTTT. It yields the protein CACDSLLAAPNTDKLIF.

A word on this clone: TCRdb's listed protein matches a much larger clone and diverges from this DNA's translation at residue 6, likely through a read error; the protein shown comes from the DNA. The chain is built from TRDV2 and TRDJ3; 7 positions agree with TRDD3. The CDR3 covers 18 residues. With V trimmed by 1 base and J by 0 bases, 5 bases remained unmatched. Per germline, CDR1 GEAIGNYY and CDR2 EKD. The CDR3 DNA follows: TGTGCCTGTGACACTCCACTGGGGAGCTCCTGGGACACCCGACAGATGTTTTTC. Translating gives CACDTPLGSSWDTRQMFF.

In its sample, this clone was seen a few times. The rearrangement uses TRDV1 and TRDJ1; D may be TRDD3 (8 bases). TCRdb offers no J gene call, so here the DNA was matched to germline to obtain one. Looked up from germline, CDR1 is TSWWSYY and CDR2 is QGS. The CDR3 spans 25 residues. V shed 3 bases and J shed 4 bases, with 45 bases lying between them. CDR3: CALGEQLPKLPKGIHGKMSGDKLIF. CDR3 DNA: TGTGCTCTTGGGGAGCAACTTCCCAAACTTCCTAAGGGGATACACGGGAAAATGTCCGGCGATAAACTCATCTTT.

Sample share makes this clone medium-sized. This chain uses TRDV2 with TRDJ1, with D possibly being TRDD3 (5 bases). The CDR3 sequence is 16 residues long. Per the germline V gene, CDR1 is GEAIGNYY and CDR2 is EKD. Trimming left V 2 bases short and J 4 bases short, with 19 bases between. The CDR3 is CACDSLGDGEGDKLIF. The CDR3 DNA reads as TGTGCCTGTGACAGCCTCGGGGACGGGGAGGGCGATAAACTCATCTTT.